The entry below describes one T cell receptor (beta chain). Generated by immunoSEQ multiplex PCR, the TCRdb table keeps only in-frame clones and is missing some. This table has over 45,000 clones, around 90% appearing once. This record belongs to a study of T cell changes during pregnancy in multiple sclerosis. The sequence came from a female donor in good health, enrolled as a control in a pregnancy study. The material was peripheral blood, obtained in the third trimester of pregnancy.

This chain's CDR3 is CASSSLAGTASYEQYF. CDR3 in DNA: TGTGCCAGCAGCTCGCTCGCCGGGACAGCCTCCTACGAGCAGTACTTC. The chain couples TRBV5-8 to TRBJ2-7; 7 nucleotides line up with TRBD1. Germline V gene sequence: CDR1 SGHTS, CDR2 YDEGEE. The CDR3 is 16 amino acids. V was pared by 3 bases and J by 0 bases, with 9 bases of the junction left unmatched.